Detailed here is one T cell receptor (beta chain). From germline, CDR1 is LNHDA and CDR2 SQIVND (reference sequence). The ends were cut back, 3 bases at V and 2 bases at J, with 14 bases in the middle. The CDR3 has 15 residues. 60 Vbeta and 13 Jbeta primers were used in PCR. Clones were sequenced by immunoSEQ multiplex PCR, and TCRdb holds only the in-frame ones, with some missing. The table shows about 150,000 clones, with nearly 70% occurring only once. The data are from a study of cytomegalovirus exposure and HLA in healthy donors. This sequence originates from a man aged 25-45 years in good health and CMV-seropositive. V gene TRBV19 combines with J gene TRBJ2-7; the D gene is possibly TRBD2 (5 bases). The sample taken for sequencing was PBMCs. CDR3 nucleotide sequence: TGTGCCAGTAGTATTTTGCCCGGAGGCCCCTACGAGCAGTACTTC. Its protein product is CASSILPGGPYEQYF.